The 19 T cell receptor beta chains below come from one sample, sequenced in a study of blood T cell repertoires in COVID-19. TCRdb's table, derived via immunoSEQ multiplex PCR, lists solely in-frame clones and lacks some. This table has about 240,000 clones, about 80% appearing once. The source material was peripheral blood. Every receptor here comes from a woman older than 75 with acute or convalescent COVID-19.

This clone was counted a few times. The chain is built from TRBV28 and TRBJ2-4; 7 bases line up with TRBD1. V dropped 5 bases and J dropped 3; count of bases not matched to a gene: 1. The CDR3 spans 13 residues. From germline, CDR1 is MDHEN and CDR2 SYDVKM. The DNA of the CDR3 is TGTGCCAGCAGTGGACAGGACAAAAACATTCAGTACTTC. Protein: CASSGQDKNIQYF. The full variable domain, with the rest looked up from reference TRBV28 and TRBJ2-4, is DVKVTQSSRYLVKRTGEKVFLECVQDMDHENMFWYRQDPGLGLRLIYFSYDVKMKEKGDIPEGYSVSREKKERFSLILESASTNQTSMYLCASSGQDKNIQYFGAGTRLSVL.

There are many counts of this clone. The chain is built from TRBV28 and TRBJ1-5, with a weak D call TRBD1 (5 bases). V lost 7 bases to trimming and J lost 2 bases, with 6 bases between them. Germline values: CDR1 MDHEN, CDR2 SYDVKM. The CDR3 sequence is 12 residues long. CDR3 in amino acids: CASKGGNQPQHF. The CDR3 nucleotides are TGTGCCAGCAAAGGGGGCAATCAGCCCCAGCATTTT.

The genes are TRBV28 and TRBJ1-5; D is uncertain. This CDR3 comprises 14 residues. Germline loops: CDR1 MDHEN, CDR2 SYDVKM. V was shortened by 2 bases and J by 4 bases, with 9 bases between the two germline ends. The CDR3 coding sequence is TGTGCCAGCAGTTTAGGGAGCCCGAATCAGCCCCAGCATTTT. Its protein is CASSLGSPNQPQHF.

The rearrangement uses TRBV11-2 and TRBJ1-1; the D gene is possibly TRBD1 (6 bases). Trimming cost V 6 bases and J 2 bases, with 10 bases left between them. Germline V gene data show CDR1 as SGHAT and CDR2 as FQNNGV. The CDR3 runs 13 residues. The CDR3 DNA follows: TGTGCCAGCAGGTTTGGGGGCAACACTGAAGCTTTCTTT. Its translation: CASRFGGNTEAFF.

The chain links TRBV27 to TRBJ1-2; 8 bases are shared with TRBD1. CDR1 is MNHEY and CDR2 is SMNVEV in the germline V gene (reference sequence). V was clipped by 4 bases and J by 2 bases; unmatched bases: 12. This CDR3 has 17 amino acids. The CDR3 coding sequence is TGTGCCAGCAGTTCCAACAAAGGACAGGGAGGGAACTATGGCTACACCTTC. Translated, it gives CASSSNKGQGGNYGYTF.

V and J are TRBV21-1 and TRBJ1-3; the table assigns TRBD1, which was not confirmed against the DNA. TRBV21-1 is classified as a pseudogene. This CDR3 is built from 15 residues. The CDR3 DNA reads TGTGCCAGCAGCAAAGGAGGGGGCAGTGGAAACACCATATATTTT. This encodes CASSKGGGSGNTIYF.

The rearrangement uses TRBV19 and TRBJ1-5; 9 bases are a match to TRBD1. Looked up from germline, CDR1 is LNHDA and CDR2 is SQIVND (reference sequence). Unmatched junction bases numbered 7, after V lost 10 bases and J lost 0 bases. The CDR3 contains 15 residues. The CDR3 sequence: CATLTDRGSNQPQHF. For the CDR3, the DNA is TGTGCCACCCTTACGGACAGGGGTAGCAATCAGCCCCAGCATTTT.

The chain links TRBV28 to TRBJ2-7, with D uncertain. Germline V lookup: CDR1 MDHEN, CDR2 SYDVKM. Trimming removed 2 bases from V and 0 bases from J, with 5 bases in between. The length of the CDR3 is 13 residues. The CDR3 region is CASSLASSYEQYF. The CDR3 nucleotides read TGTGCCAGCAGTTTAGCCAGCTCCTACGAGCAGTACTTC.

This clone has a handful of counts. The chain uses TRBV19 and TRBJ2-3; 10 nucleotides match TRBD2. Germline V gene data show CDR1 as LNHDA and CDR2 as SQIVND (reference sequence). The CDR3 sequence is 15 residues long. V was pared by 7 bases and J by 0 bases, with 4 bases of the junction left unmatched. Here the CDR3 reads CASTQRGGSTDTQYF. The CDR3 DNA reads TGTGCCAGTACCCAGCGGGGGGGTAGCACAGATACGCAGTATTTT. The whole variable domain, filled in from reference TRBV19 and TRBJ2-3, reads DGGITQSPKYLFRKEGQNVTLSCEQNLNHDAMYWYRQDPGQGLRLIYYSQIVNDFQKGDIAEGYSVSREKKESFPLTVTSAQKNPTAFYLCASTQRGGSTDTQYFGPGTRLTVL.

This chain connects TRBV2 to TRBJ2-2; the D gene is possibly TRBD2 (5 bases). The V and J ends lost 7 bases and 4 bases respectively, with 7 bases between them. The V gene's germline CDR1 is SNHLY and CDR2 FYNNEI. The CDR3 consists of 12 residues. The CDR3 DNA reads as TGTGCCAGCACGGGGTTCACCGGGGAGCTGTTTTTT. This encodes CASTGFTGELFF.

The J gene is TRBJ2-7, the V gene TRBV28, with 8 bases lining up with TRBD1. Trimming took 6 bases from V and 0 from J; bases not matched to a gene: 4. CDR1 and CDR2 (germline): MDHEN, SYDVKM. The CDR3 has 14 amino acids. The chain's CDR3 is CASSRGQGSYEQYF. CDR3 in DNA: TGTGCCAGCAGCCGCGGACAGGGCTCCTACGAGCAGTACTTC.

This clone was seen a handful of times. The chain joins TRBV28 to TRBJ1-1; tentatively, D is TRBD1 (5 bases). This CDR3 is 15 amino acids long. V lost 6 bases and J lost 2, with 16 bases in between. In germline, CDR1 is MDHEN, CDR2 SYDVKM. The CDR3 nucleotides read TGTGCCAGCAGGTACTTAGGAGGGGTCAACACTGAAGCTTTCTTT. Amino acids: CASRYLGGVNTEAFF.

The V call is TRBV7-3, the J call TRBJ1-2; 7 bases line up with TRBD1. J lost 1 base, V lost 5 bases, and 10 bases had no gene match. The CDR3 has 16 residues. The germline CDR1 and CDR2 sequences are SGHTA and FQGTGA. Written as DNA, the CDR3 is TGTGCCAGCAGCCCAGATCCGGGACAGTATAACTATGGCTACACCTTC. It specifies CASSPDPGQYNYGYTF.

J is TRBJ1-2 and V is TRBV18, with TRBD1 as a possible D gene (6 bases). This CDR3 has 15 amino acids. The ends were cut back, 0 bases at V and 2 bases at J, with 10 bases in the middle. The germline CDR1 and CDR2 sequences are KGHSH and LQKENI. This CDR3 is CASSPPDSFNYGYTF. CDR3 coding DNA: TGTGCCAGCTCACCACCGGACAGCTTCAACTATGGCTACACCTTC.

The chain is built from TRBV5-1 and TRBJ1-3; D unclear. This CDR3 has 14 residues. The ends were cut back, 0 bases at V and 7 bases at J, with 11 bases in the middle. CDR1 and CDR2 (germline): SGHRS, YFSETQ. The CDR3 nucleotides read TGCGCCAGCAGCTTGGGCGGATTTAGTAACACCATATATTTT. It specifies CASSLGGFSNTIYF.

This clone was seen repeatedly, ten times or more. The V call is TRBV3-1 (or the pseudogene TRBV3-2), the J call TRBJ2-7, with 7 bases that match TRBD1. This CDR3 contains 15 residues. Looked up from germline, CDR1 is LGHDT and CDR2 is YNNKEL (reference sequence). The V segment lost 5 bases and the J segment 5 bases; nucleotides outside the gene matches: 12. The CDR3: CASSEGRGWLDEQYF. CDR3 nucleotide sequence: TGTGCCAGCAGCGAAGGCAGGGGGTGGTTGGACGAGCAGTACTTC.

The chain links TRBV19 to TRBJ1-4; 7 bases agree with TRBD1. The CDR3 is made up of 14 amino acids. The J segment lost 7 bases and the V segment lost 6 bases, leaving 8 bases of the junction unmatched. The germline V gene has CDR1 LNHDA and CDR2 SQIVND (reference sequence). The CDR3 protein is CASRGTAKSEKLFF. The CDR3, as DNA: TGTGCCAGTAGAGGGACAGCAAAGTCTGAAAAACTGTTTTTT.

The V and J genes are TRBV29-1 and TRBJ2-5, with 7 bases aligning to TRBD2. The V segment lost 3 bases and the J segment 5 bases; nucleotides outside the gene matches: 3. From germline, CDR1 is SQVTM and CDR2 ANQGSEA. The CDR3 loop spans 12 amino acids. This CDR3 reads CSVEGGRETQYF. As DNA, the CDR3 is TGCAGCGTTGAGGGAGGGAGGGAGACCCAGTACTTC.

The chain is built from TRBV7-2 and TRBJ2-3, with 11 bases that match TRBD2. The CDR3 runs to 19 residues. CDR1 is SGHTA and CDR2 is FQGNSA in the germline V gene. With V trimmed by 5 bases and J by 5 bases, 18 bases remained unmatched. CDR3 coding DNA: TGTGCCAGCAGCCTCAGGACTAGCGGGCCCACGGGGCGTCAAGATACGCAGTATTTT. It translates to CASSLRTSGPTGRQDTQYF.